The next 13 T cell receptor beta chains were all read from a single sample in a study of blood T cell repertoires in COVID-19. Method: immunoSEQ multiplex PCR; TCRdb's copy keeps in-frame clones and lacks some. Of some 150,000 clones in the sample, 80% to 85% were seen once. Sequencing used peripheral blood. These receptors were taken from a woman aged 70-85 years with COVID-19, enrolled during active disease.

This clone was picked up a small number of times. CDR3 in DNA: TGTGCCAGCGCCCAAGCTGGCGAGCAGTACTTC. Protein sequence: CASAQAGEQYF. The gene calls are TRBV21-1 and TRBJ2-7; no check of the table's D call, TRBD2, against the DNA was made. TRBV21-1 is termed a pseudogene. The CDR3 is 11 amino acids.

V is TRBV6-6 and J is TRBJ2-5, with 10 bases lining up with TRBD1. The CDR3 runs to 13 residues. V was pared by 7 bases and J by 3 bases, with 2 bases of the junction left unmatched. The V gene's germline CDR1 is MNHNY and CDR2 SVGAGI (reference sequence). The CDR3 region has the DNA TGTGCCAGCAAGACAGGGGGCGAAGAGACCCAGTACTTC. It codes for CASKTGGEETQYF.

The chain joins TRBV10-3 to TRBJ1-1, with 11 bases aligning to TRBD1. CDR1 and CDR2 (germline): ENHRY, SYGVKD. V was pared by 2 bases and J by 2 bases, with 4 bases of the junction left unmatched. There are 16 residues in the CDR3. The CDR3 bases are TGTGCCATCAGTGAGGGACAGGGGGCTCTCAACACTGAAGCTTTCTTT. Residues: CAISEGQGALNTEAFF.

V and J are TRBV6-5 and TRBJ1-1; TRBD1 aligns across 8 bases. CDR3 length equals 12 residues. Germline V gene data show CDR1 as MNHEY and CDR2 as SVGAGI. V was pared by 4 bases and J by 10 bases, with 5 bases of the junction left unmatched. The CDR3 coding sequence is TGTGCCAGCAGTTCGACAGGGGCGGGAGCTTTCTTT. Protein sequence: CASSSTGAGAFF.

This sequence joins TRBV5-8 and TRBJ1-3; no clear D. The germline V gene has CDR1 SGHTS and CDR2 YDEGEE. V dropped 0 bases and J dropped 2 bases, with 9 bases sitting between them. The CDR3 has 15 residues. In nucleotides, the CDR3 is TGTGCCAGCAGCTTGGTATCCGCGCCTGGAAACACCATATATTTT. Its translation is CASSLVSAPGNTIYF.

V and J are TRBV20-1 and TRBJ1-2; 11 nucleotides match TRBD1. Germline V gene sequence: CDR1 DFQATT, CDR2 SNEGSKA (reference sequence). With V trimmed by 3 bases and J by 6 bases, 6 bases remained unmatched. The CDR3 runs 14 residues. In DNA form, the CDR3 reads TGCAGTGCTAGTGGACAGGGGGCGTTGCATGGCTACACCTTC. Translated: CSASGQGALHGYTF.

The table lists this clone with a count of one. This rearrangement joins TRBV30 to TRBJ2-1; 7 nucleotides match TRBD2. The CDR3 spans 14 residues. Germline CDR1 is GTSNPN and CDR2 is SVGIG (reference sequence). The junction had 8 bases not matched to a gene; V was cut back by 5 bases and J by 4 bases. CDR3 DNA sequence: TGTGCCTGGGAAAGCGGGGAGGGTTACAATGAGCAGTTCTTC. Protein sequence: CAWESGEGYNEQFF. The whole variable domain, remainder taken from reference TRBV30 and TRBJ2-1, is SQTIHQWPATLVQPVGSPLSLECTVEGTSNPNLYWYRQAAGRGLQLLFYSVGIGQISSEVPQNLSASRPQDRQFILSSKKLLLSDSGFYLCAWESGEGYNEQFFGPGTRLTVL.

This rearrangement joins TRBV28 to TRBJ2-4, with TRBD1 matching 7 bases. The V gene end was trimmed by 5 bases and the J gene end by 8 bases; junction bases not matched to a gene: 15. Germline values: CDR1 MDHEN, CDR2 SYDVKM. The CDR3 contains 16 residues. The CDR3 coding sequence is TGTGCCAGCAGTGCCGGACAGGTCGAGAAACTGGACATTCAGTACTTC. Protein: CASSAGQVEKLDIQYF.

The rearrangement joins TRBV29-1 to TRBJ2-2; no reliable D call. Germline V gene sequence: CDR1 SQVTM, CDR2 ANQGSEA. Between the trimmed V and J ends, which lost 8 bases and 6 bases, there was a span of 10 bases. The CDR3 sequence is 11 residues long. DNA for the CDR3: TGCAGCTCCTTCTATTCCGGGGAGCTGTTTTTT. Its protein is CSSFYSGELFF.

The CDR3 coding sequence is TGTGCCAGCAGGAATGTTCAAGGCCGGGGAGGTACTGAAGCTTTCTTT. Translation gives CASRNVQGRGGTEAFF. This chain joins TRBV2 and TRBJ1-1; D remains unclear. Trimming left V 6 bases short and J 5 bases short, with 22 bases between. Germline values: CDR1 SNHLY, CDR2 FYNNEI. CDR3 length equals 16 residues.

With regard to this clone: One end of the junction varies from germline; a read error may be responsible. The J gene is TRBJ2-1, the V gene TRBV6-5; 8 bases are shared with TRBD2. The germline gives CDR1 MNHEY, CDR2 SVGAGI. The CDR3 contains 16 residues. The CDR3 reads CASCYSTGGGPGEQFF. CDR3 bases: TGTGCCAGCTGTTACTCGACGGGCGGGGGGCCAGGGGAGCAGTTCTTC.

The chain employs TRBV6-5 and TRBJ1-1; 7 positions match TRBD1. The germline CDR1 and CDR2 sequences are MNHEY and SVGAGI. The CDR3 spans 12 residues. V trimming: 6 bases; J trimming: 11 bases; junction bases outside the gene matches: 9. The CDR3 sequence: CASRTGQARAFF. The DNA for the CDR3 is TGTGCCAGCAGGACCGGACAGGCGAGGGCTTTCTTT.

DNA for the CDR3: TGTGCCAGCAGCTTAGGGGGACAGTGGACTGAAGCTTTCTTT. Its protein is CASSLGGQWTEAFF. The rearrangement uses TRBV7-9 and TRBJ1-1, with 7 bases matching TRBD1. V was pared by 1 base and J by 5 bases, with 4 bases of the junction left unmatched. Germline CDR1 is SEHNR and CDR2 is FQNEAQ (reference sequence). This CDR3 is built from 14 residues.